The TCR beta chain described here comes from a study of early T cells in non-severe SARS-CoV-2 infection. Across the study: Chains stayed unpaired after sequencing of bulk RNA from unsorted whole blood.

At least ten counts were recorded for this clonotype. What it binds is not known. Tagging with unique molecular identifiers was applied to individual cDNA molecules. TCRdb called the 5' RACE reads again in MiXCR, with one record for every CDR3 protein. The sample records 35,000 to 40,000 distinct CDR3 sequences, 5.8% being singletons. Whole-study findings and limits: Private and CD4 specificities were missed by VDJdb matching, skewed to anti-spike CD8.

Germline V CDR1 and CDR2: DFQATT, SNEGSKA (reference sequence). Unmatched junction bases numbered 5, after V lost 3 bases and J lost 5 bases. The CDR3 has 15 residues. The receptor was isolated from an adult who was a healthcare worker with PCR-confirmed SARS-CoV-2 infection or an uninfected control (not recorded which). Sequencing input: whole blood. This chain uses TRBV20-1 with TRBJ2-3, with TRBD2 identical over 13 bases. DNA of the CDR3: TGCAGTGCTAGCTCCGGGACTAGCGGGAAAGATACGCAGTATTTT. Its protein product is CSASSGTSGKDTQYF.